This T cell receptor (beta chain) originates from a study of PD-L1 blockade in urothelial cancer. Produced via immunoSEQ multiplex PCR; TCRdb's table is partial and in-frame only. The data contain over 15,000 clones, 87% of them singletons. Germline trimming cut 5 bases from V and 2 bases from J; bases unmatched to any gene: 3. The V gene's germline CDR1 is SGHRS and CDR2 YFSETQ. The CDR3 has 16 amino acids. The specimen was PBMCs, collected around atezolizumab (anti-PD-L1) treatment. The V call is TRBV5-1, the J call TRBJ2-2; 13 positions agree with TRBD2. This receptor was taken from a man in his fifties or sixties with urothelial cancer. The CDR3 sequence is CASSGLAGVNTGELFF. The CDR3 nucleotides are TGCGCCAGCAGTGGACTAGCGGGGGTTAACACCGGGGAGCTGTTTTTT.